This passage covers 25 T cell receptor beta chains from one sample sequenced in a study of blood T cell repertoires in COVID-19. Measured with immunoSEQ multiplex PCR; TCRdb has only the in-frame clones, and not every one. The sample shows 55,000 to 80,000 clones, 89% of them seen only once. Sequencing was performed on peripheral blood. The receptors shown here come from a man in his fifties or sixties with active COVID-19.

The CDR3 reads CASSNTLAGGLYNEQFF. CDR3 sequence (DNA): TGCGCCAGCAGCAATACACTAGCGGGGGGACTGTACAATGAGCAGTTCTTC. The chain uses TRBV5-1 and TRBJ2-1; 12 bases agree with TRBD2. The CDR3 spans 17 residues. Germline lookup yields CDR1 SGHRS and CDR2 YFSETQ. Trimming at V came to 4 bases and at J to 4 bases, leaving 9 bases not matched to a gene. The full variable domain, its missing parts supplied by reference TRBV5-1 and TRBJ2-1, is KAGVTQTPRYLIKTRGQQVTLSCSPISGHRSVSWYQQTPGQGLQFLFEYFSETQRNKGNFPGRFSGRQFSNSRSEMNVSTLELGDSALYLCASSNTLAGGLYNEQFFGPGTRLTVL.

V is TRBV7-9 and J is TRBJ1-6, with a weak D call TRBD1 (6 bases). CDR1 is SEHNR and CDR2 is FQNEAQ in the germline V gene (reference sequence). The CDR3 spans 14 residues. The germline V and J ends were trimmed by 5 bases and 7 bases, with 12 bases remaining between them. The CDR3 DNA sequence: TGTGCCAGCAGCCCTACAGGGACCAATTCACCCCTCCACTTT. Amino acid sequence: CASSPTGTNSPLHF.

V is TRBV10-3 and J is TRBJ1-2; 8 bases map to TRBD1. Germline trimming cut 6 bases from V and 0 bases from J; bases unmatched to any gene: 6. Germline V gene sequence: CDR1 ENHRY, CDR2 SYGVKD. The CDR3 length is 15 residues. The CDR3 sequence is CAIRGQGSTNYGYTF. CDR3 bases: TGTGCCATCAGAGGACAGGGCTCAACTAACTATGGCTACACCTTC.

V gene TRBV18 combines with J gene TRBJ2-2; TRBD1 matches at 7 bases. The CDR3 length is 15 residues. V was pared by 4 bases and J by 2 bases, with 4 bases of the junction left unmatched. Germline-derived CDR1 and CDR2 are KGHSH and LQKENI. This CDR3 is CASSLGQKNTGELFF. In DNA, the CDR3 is TGTGCCAGCTCACTGGGACAGAAAAACACCGGGGAGCTGTTTTTT.

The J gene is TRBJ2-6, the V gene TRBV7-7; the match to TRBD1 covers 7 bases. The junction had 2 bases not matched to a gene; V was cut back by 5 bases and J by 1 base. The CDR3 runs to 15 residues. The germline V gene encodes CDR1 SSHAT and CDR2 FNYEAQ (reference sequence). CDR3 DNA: TGTGCCAGCAGCCCGACAGGGTCTGGGGCCAACGTCCTGACTTTC. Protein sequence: CASSPTGSGANVLTF. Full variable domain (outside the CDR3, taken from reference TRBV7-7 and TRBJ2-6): GAGVSQSPRYKVTKRGQDVTLRCDPISSHATLYWYQQALGQGPEFLTYFNYEAQPDKSGLPSDRFSAERPEGSISTLTIQRTEQRDSAMYRCASSPTGSGANVLTFGAGSRLTVL.

This chain's CDR3 is CASSQAFGGGHGYTF. The CDR3 nucleotides are TGTGCCAGCAGCCAAGCGTTTGGAGGGGGCCATGGCTACACCTTC. V and J are TRBV3-1 (or the pseudogene TRBV3-2) and TRBJ1-2, with TRBD1 matching over 7 bases. This CDR3 region has 15 residues. Trimming took 1 base from V and 6 from J; bases not matched to a gene: 8. The germline CDR1 and CDR2 sequences are LGHDT and YNNKEL (reference sequence).

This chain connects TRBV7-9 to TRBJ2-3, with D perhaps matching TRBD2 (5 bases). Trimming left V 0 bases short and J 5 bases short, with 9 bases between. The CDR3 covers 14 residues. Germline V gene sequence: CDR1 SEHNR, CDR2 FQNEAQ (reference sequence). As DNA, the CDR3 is TGTGCCAGCAGCTTAGCGCTAGGGAGAGATACGCAGTATTTT. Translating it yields CASSLALGRDTQYF.

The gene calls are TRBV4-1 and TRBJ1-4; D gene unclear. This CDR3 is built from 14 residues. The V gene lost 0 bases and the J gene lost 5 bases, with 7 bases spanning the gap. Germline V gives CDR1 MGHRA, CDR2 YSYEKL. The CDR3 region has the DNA TGCGCCAGCAGCCAAGAGCAGGTCAATGAAAAACTGTTTTTT. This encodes CASSQEQVNEKLFF.

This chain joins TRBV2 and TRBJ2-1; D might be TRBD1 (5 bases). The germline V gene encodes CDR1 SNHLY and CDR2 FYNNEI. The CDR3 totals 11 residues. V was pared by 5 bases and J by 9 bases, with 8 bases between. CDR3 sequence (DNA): TGTGCCAGCAGTCGGACATTTGAGCAGTTCTTC. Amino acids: CASSRTFEQFF.

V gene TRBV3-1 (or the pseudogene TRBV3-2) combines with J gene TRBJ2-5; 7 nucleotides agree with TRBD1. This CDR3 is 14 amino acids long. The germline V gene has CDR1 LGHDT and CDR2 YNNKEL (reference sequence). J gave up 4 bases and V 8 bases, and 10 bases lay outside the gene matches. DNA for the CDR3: TGTGCCAGCGTCCCGAGAGGGGGCACAGAGACCCAGTACTTC. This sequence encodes CASVPRGGTETQYF.

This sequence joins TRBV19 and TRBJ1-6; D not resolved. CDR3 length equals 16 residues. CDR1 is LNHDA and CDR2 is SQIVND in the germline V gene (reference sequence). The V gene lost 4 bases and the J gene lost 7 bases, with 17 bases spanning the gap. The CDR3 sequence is CASSRGKLQWNSPLHF. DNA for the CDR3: TGTGCCAGTAGTAGAGGGAAGCTGCAATGGAATTCACCCCTCCACTTT.

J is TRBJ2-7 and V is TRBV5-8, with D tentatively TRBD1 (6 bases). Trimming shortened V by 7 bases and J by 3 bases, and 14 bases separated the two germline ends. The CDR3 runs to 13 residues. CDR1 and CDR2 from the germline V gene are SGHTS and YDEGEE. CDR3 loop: CASDTGHNYEQYF. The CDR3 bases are TGTGCCAGCGACACGGGACACAACTACGAGCAGTACTTC.

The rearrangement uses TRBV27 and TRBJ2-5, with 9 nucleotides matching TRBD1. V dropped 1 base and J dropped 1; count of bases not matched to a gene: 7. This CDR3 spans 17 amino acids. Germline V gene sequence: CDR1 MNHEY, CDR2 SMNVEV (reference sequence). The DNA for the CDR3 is TGTGCCAGCAGTTTATTTGGGACAGGGTCGGTCCAAGAGACCCAGTACTTC. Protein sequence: CASSLFGTGSVQETQYF.

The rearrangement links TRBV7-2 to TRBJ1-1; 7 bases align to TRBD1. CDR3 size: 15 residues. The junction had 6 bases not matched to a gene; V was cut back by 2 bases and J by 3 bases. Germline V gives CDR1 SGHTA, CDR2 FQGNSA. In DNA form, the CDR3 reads TGTGCCAGCAGCTTAAACTCACAGGGGTACACTGAAGCTTTCTTT. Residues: CASSLNSQGYTEAFF.

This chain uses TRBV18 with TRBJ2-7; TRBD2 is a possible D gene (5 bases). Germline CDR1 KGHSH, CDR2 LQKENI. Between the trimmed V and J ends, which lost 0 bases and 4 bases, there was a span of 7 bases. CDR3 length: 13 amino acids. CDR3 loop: CASSPPTGYEQYF. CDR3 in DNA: TGTGCCAGCTCACCACCGACGGGGTACGAGCAGTACTTC.

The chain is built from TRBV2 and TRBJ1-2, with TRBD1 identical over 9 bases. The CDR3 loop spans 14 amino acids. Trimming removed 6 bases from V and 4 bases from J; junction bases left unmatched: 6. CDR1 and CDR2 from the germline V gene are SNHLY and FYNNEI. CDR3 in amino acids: CASRGQGPFYGYTF. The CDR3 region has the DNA TGTGCCAGCAGGGGACAGGGACCTTTCTATGGCTACACCTTC.

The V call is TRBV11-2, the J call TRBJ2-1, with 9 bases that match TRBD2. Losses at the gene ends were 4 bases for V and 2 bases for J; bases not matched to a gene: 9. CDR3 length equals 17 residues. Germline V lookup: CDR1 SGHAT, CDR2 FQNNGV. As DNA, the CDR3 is TGTGCCAGCAGCTCCCTCGAGGGCGGGGGGGCCTACAATGAGCAGTTCTTC. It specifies CASSSLEGGGAYNEQFF. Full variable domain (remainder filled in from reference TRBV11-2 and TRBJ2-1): EAGVAQSPRYKIIEKRQSVAFWCNPISGHATLYWYQQILGQGPKLLIQFQNNGVVDDSQLPKDRFSAERLKGVDSTLKIQPAKLEDSAVYLCASSSLEGGGAYNEQFFGPGTRLTVL.

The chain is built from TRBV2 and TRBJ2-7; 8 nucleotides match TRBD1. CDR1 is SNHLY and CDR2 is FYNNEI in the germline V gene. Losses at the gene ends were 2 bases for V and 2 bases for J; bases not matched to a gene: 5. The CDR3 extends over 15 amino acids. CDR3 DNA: TGTGCCAGCAGTGAACGGACAGGGATGACCTACGAGCAGTACTTC. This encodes CASSERTGMTYEQYF. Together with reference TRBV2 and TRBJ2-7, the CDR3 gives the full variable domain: EPEVTQTPSHQVTQMGQEVILRCVPISNHLYFYWYRQILGQKVEFLVSFYNNEISEKSEIFDDQFSVERPDGSNFTLKIRSTKLEDSAMYFCASSERTGMTYEQYFGPGTRLTVT.

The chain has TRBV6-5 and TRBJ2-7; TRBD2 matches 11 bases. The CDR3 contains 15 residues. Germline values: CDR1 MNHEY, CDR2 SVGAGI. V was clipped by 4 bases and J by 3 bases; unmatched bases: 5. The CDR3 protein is CASSLGLAEYYEQYF. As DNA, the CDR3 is TGTGCCAGCAGTTTGGGACTAGCGGAATACTACGAGCAGTACTTC.

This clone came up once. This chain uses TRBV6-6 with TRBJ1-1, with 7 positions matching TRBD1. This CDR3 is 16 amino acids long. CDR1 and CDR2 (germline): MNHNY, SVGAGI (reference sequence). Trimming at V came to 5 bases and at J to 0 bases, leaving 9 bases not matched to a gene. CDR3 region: CASSILGGGLNTEAFF. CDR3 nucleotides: TGTGCCAGCAGTATTCTAGGGGGCGGATTGAACACTGAAGCTTTCTTT.

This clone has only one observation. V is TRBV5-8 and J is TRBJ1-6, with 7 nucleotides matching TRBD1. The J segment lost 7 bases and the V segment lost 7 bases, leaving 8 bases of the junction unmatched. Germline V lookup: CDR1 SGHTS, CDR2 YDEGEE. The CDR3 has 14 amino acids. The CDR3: CASSGQPTNSPLHF. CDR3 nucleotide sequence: TGTGCCAGCTCGGGACAGCCCACGAATTCACCCCTCCACTTT.

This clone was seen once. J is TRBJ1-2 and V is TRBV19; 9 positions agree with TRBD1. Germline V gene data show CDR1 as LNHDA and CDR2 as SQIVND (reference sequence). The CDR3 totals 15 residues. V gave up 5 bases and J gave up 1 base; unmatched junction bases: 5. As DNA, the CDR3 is TGTGCCAGTAGTTTAGGGACAGGGCGTAACTATGGCTACACCTTC. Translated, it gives CASSLGTGRNYGYTF.

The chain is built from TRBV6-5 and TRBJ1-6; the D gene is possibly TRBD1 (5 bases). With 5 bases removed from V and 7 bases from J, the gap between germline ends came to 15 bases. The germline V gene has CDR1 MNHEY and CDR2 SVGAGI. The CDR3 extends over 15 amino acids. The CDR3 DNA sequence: TGTGCCAGCAGTAACCAGGGAGGGCTCAATTCACCCCTCCACTTT. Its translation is CASSNQGGLNSPLHF.

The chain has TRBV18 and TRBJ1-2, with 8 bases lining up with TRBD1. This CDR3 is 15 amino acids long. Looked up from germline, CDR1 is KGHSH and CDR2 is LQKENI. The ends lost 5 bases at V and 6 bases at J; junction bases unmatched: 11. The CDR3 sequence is CASSAQDRVADGYTF. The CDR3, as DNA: TGTGCCAGCTCAGCACAGGACAGGGTAGCGGATGGCTACACCTTC. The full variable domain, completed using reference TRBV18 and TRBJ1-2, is NAGVMQNPRHLVRRRGQEARLRCSPMKGHSHVYWYRQLPEEGLKFMVYLQKENIIDESGMPKERFSAEFPKEGPSILRIQQVVRGDSAAYFCASSAQDRVADGYTFGSGTRLTVV.

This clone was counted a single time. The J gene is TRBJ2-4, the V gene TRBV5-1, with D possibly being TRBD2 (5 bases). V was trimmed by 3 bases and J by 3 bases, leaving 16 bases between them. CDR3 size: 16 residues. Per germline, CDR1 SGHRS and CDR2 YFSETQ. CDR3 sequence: CASSSGVRGNKNIQYF. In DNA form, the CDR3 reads TGCGCCAGCAGCTCCGGGGTCCGGGGTAACAAAAACATTCAGTACTTC.